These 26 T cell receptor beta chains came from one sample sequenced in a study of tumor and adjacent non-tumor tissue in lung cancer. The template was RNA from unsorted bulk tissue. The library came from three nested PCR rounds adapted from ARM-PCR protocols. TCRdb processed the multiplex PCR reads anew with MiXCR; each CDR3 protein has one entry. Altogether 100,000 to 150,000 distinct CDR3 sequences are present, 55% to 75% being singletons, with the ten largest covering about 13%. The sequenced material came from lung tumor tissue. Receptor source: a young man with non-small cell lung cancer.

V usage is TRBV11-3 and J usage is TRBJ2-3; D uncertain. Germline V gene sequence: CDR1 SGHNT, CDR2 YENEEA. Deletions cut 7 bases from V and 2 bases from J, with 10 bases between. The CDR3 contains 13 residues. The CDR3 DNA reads TGTGCCAGCAATCGTGAACACACAGATACGCAGTATTTT. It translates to CASNREHTDTQYF.

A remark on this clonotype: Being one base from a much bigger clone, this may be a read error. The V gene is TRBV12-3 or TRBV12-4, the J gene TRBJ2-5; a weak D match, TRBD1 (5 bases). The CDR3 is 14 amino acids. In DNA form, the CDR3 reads TGTGCCATCAGTTTACCGGACACACAAGAGACCCAGTACTTC. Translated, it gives CAISLPDTQETQYF.

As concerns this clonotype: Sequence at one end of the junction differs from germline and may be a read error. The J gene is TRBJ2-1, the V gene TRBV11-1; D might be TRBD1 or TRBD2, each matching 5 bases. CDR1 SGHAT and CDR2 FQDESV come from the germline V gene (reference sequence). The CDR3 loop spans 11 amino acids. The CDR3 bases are TGTACCAGCAGAACTGACAGACTACTGTTCTTC. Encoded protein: CTSRTDRLLFF.

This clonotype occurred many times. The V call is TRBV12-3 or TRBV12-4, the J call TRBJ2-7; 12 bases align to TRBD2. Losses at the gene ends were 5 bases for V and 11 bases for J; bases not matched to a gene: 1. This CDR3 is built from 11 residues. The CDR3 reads CASSGLAGKYF. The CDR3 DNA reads TGTGCCAGCAGTGGACTAGCGGGAAAGTACTTC.

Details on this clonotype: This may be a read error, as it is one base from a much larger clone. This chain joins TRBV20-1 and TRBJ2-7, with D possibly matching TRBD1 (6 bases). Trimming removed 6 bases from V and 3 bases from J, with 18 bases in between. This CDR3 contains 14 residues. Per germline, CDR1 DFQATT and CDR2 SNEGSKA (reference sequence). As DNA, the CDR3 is TGCAGTGCGTTCGAGGGGACACTTAGCTACGAGCAGTACTTC. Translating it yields CSAFEGTLSYEQYF.

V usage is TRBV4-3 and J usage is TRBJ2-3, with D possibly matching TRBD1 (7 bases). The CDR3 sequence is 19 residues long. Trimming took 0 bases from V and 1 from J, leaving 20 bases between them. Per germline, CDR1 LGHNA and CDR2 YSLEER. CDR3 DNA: TGCGCCAGCAGCCAAGAATCTGCAGGGGGGTCTATAGGCACAGATACGCAGTATTTT. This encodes CASSQESAGGSIGTDTQYF.

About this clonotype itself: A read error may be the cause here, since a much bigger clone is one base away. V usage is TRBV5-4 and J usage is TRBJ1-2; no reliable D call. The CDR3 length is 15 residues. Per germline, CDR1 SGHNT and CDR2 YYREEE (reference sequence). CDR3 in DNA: TGTGCCAGGAGCTTGCGCCCGGGCCAGAGATATGGCTACACCTTC. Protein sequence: CARSLRPGQRYGYTF.

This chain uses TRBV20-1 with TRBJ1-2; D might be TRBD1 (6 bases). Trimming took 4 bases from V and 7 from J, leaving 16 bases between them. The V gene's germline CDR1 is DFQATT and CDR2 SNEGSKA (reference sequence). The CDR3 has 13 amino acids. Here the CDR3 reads CSAKDRVGLGYTF. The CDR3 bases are TGCAGTGCTAAGGACAGAGTCGGTCTTGGCTACACCTTC.

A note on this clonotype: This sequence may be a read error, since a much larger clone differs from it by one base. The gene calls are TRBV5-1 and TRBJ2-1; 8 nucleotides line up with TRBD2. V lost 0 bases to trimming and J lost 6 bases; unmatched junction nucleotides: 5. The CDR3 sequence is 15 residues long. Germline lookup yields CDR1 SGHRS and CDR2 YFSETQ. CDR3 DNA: TGCGCCAGCAGCTTGGAGGGACTAGTTGCCAATGAGCAGTTCTTC. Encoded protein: CASSLEGLVANEQFF.

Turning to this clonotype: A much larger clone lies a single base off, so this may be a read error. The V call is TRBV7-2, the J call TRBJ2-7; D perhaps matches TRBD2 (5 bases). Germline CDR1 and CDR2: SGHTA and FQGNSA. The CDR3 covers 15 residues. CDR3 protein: CAGSPGFSRHYEQYF. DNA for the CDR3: TGTGCCGGCAGCCCGGGGTTCTCGCGGCACTACGAGCAGTACTTC.

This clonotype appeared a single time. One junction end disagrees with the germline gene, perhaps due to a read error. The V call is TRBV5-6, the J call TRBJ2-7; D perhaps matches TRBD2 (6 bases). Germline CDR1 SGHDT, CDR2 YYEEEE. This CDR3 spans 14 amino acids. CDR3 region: CASTLAASPYEQYF. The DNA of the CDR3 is TGTGCCAGCACCTTAGCGGCCAGCCCCTACGAACAGTACTTC.

CDR3 sequence (DNA): TGCGCCAGCAGCTTGTTTGCCGGGGGAGATACGCAGTATTTT. Its protein is CASSLFAGGDTQYF. V is TRBV5-1 and J is TRBJ2-3, with D maybe TRBD2 (6 bases). CDR3 length: 14 amino acids. The V and J ends lost 1 base and 5 bases respectively, with 11 bases between them. Germline CDR1 SGHRS, CDR2 YFSETQ.

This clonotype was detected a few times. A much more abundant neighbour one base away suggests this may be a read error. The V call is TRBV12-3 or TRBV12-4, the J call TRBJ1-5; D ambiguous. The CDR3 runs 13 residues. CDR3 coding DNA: TGTACCAGCACCCTGTCTCGCAATCAGCCCCAGCATTTT. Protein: CTSTLSRNQPQHF.

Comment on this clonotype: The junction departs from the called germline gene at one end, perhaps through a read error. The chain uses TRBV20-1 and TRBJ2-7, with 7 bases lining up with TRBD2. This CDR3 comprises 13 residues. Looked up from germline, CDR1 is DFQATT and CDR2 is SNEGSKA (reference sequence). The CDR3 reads CSASGHGGSEQYF. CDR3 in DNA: TGCAGTGCTAGCGGACACGGCGGGAGCGAGCAATACTTC.

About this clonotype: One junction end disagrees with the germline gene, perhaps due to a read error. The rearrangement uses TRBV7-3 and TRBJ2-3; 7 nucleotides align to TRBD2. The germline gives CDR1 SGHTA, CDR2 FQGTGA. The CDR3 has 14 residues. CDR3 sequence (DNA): TGTGCCAGCAGTGGAGCGGGATCGACAGATACGCAATATTTT. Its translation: CASSGAGSTDTQYF.

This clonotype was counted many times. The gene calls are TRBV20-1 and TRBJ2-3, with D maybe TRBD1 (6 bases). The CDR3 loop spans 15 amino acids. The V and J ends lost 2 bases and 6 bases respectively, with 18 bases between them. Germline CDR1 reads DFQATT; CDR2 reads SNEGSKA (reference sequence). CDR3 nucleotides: TGCAGTGCTAGACAACAGGGTGGATCTGGGGATACGCAGTATTTT. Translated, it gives CSARQQGGSGDTQYF.

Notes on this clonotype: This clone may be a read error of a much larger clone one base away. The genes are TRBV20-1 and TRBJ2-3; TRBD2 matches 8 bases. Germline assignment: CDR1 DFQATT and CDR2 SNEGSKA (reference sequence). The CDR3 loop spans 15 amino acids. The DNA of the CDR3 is TGCAGTGCTAGTCGGCCCGGGAGGGCCGGGGATATGCAGTATTTT. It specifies CSASRPGRAGDMQYF.

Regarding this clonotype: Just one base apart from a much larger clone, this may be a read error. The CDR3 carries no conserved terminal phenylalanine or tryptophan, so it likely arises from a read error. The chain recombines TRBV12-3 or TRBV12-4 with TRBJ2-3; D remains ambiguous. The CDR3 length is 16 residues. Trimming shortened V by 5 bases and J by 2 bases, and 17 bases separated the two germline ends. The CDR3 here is CASSRTVLDVTDTQYL. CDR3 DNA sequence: TGTGCCAGCAGTCGGACCGTTCTTGATGTCACAGATACGCAGTATCTT.

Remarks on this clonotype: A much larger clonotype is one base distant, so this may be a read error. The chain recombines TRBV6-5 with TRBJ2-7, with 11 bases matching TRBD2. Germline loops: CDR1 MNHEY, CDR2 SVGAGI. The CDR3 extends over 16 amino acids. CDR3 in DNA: TGTACCAGCAGTGCGTCCGGGACTAGCGGACACTACGAGCAGTACTTC. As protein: CTSSASGTSGHYEQYF.

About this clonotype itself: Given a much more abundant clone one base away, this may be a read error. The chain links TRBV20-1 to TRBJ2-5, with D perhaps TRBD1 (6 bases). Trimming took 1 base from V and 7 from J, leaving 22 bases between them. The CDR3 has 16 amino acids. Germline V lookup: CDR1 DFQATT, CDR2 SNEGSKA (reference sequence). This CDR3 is CSARGSLRTAGVTQYF. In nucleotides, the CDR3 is TGCAGTGCTAGAGGTAGCCTCAGGACAGCTGGGGTGACCCAGTACTTC.

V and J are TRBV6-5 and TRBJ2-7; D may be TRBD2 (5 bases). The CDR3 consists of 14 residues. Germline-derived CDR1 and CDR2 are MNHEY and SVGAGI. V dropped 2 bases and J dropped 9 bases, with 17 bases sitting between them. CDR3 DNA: TGTGCCAGCAGTTACACGTTCCCGAGTGGGAGGCAGTACTTC. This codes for CASSYTFPSGRQYF.

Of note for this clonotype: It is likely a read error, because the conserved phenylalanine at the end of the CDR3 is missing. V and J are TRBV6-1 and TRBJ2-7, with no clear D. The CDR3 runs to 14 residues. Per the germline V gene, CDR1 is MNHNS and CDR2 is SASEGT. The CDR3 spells CASSEHYGSYKQYC. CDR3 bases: TGTGCCAGCAGTGAACATTACGGCTCCTACAAGCAGTACTGC.

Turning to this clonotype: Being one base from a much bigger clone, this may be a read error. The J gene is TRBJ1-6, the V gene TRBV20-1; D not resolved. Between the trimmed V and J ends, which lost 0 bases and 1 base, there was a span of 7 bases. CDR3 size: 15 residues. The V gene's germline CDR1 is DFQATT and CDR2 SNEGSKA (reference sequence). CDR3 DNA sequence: TGCAGTGCTAGAGAGTGGTTGTCCTATAATTCACCCCTCCACTTT. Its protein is CSAREWLSYNSPLHF.

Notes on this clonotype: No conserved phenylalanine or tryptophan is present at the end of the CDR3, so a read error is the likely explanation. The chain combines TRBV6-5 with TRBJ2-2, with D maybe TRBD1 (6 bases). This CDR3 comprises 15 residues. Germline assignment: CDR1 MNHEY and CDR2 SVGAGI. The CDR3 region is CASSRQVLGTGELFS. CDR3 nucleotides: TGTGCTAGCAGTCGACAGGTCTTGGGCACCGGGGAGCTGTTTTCT.

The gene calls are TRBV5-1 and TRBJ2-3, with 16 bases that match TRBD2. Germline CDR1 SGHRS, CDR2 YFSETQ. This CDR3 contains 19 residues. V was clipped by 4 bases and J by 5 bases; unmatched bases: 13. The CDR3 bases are TGCGCCAGCAGCCACGGTGGAGGGACTAGCGGGGGGGCCTTAGATACGCAGTATTTT. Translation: CASSHGGGTSGGALDTQYF.

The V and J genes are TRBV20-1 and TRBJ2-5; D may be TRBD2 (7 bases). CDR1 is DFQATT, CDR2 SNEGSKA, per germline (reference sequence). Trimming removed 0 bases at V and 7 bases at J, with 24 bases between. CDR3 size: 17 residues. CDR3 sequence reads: CSAREGGQGKMGRTQYF. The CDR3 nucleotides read TGCAGTGCTAGAGAGGGGGGGCAGGGGAAGATGGGGCGGACCCAGTACTTC.